The rows below give T cell receptor beta chains drawn from one sample of a study of blood T cell repertoires in COVID-19. Using immunoSEQ multiplex PCR, the repertoire was profiled, and TCRdb retains in-frame clones only, with some absent. In the table there are 140,000 or so clones, approximately 80% of which are singletons. Material for sequencing was peripheral blood. The receptors here all came from a woman over 75 with acute or convalescent COVID-19. Each CDR3 is given with its conserved first and last residue. A D gene is named only where the DNA matches it firmly. Clone size, where shown, is once, few, many, or a class for clones that have expanded.

v_gene	j_gene	abundance	d_gene	CDR3aa	CDR3nt
TRBV30	TRBJ1-5	.	TRBD1	CAWSPGTGGKFGGNQPQHF	TGTGCCTGGAGTCCCGGGACAGGGGGAAAGTTTGGGGGCAATCAGCCCCAGCATTTT
TRBV4-1	TRBJ2-7	.	.	CASRSLGGAYEQYF	TGCGCCAGCAGATCCCTCGGGGGAGCCTACGAGCAGTACTTC
TRBV6-1	TRBJ2-7	.	TRBD1	CASSDRFQGEYEQYF	TGTGCCAGCAGTGATCGATTCCAGGGGGAGTACGAGCAGTACTTC
TRBV5-1	TRBJ1-1	.	.	CASSSGYRPLGDTEAFF	TGCGCCAGCAGCAGCGGGTACAGACCTTTGGGTGACACTGAAGCTTTCTTT
TRBV19	TRBJ2-5	.	.	CASSISGEETQYF	TGTGCCAGTAGTATATCAGGGGAGGAGACCCAGTACTTC
TRBV6-6	TRBJ2-2	.	TRBD1	CASSPSIRDRDYTGELFF	TGTGCCAGCAGTCCTTCAATCCGGGACAGGGACTACACCGGGGAGCTGTTTTTT
TRBV7-2	TRBJ2-7	.	.	CASSPETGLRYF	TGTGCCAGCAGCCCGGAGACTGGCTTGAGGTACTTC
TRBV10-3	TRBJ2-5	.	TRBD1	CAISDLGQRQETQYF	TGTGCCATCAGTGACCTGGGACAGAGACAAGAGACCCAGTACTTC
TRBV19	TRBJ1-3	few	.	CASTSGVRNTIYF	TGTGCCAGTACGTCAGGGGTTAGAAACACCATATATTTT
TRBV4-2	TRBJ2-2	.	TRBD2	CASSQVLAGGRTGELFF	TGTGCCAGCAGCCAAGTCCTAGCGGGGGGGCGCACCGGGGAGCTGTTTTTT
TRBV5-1	TRBJ1-1	.	.	CASSLVRGTLNTEAFF	TGCGCCAGCAGCTTGGTTCGCGGGACGTTGAACACTGAAGCTTTCTTT
TRBV5-1	TRBJ1-4	.	.	CASSLEGANEKLFF	TGCGCCAGCAGCTTGGAGGGGGCTAATGAAAAACTGTTTTTT
TRBV3-1/TRBV3-2	TRBJ1-4	once	.	CASSAPGQHEKLFF	TGTGCCAGCAGCGCCCCGGGACAACATGAAAAACTGTTTTTT
TRBV3-1/TRBV3-2	TRBJ1-2	.	.	CASSQAQGNYGYTF	TGTGCCAGCAGCCAAGCGCAGGGTAACTATGGCTACACCTTC
TRBV7-2	TRBJ1-5	.	.	CASSSDLSQPQHF	TGTGCCAGCAGCTCGGACTTGTCCCAGCCCCAGCATTTT
TRBV6-5	TRBJ2-7	once	.	CASRVQGNSYEQYF	TGTGCCAGCAGGGTACAGGGAAACTCCTACGAGCAGTACTTC
TRBV6-1	TRBJ1-5	.	.	CASSEQGGNQPQHF	TGTGCCAGCAGTGAACAGGGCGGAAATCAGCCCCAGCATTTT
TRBV19	TRBJ1-6	once	.	CASSISPARPLHF	TGTGCCAGTAGTATTAGCCCAGCGAGACCCCTCCACTTT
TRBV30	TRBJ1-2	.	.	CAWKARWYGYTF	TGTGCCTGGAAGGCGAGGTGGTATGGCTACACCTTC
TRBV5-1	TRBJ1-5	.	TRBD1	CASSGGQVGQPQHF	TGCGCCAGCAGCGGGGGACAGGTAGGGCAGCCCCAGCATTTT
TRBV30	TRBJ1-2	.	TRBD1	CAWTQTGFDGYTF	TGTGCCTGGACTCAGACAGGGTTCGATGGCTACACCTTC
TRBV7-3	TRBJ2-5	.	.	CASSPLVQETQYF	TGTGCCAGCAGCCCTTTAGTCCAAGAGACCCAGTACTTC
TRBV20-1	TRBJ1-6	.	.	CSASGGSPLHF	TGCAGTGCTTCGGGGGGGTCACCCCTCCACTTT
TRBV19	TRBJ2-5	few	TRBD1	CASSPQKTGGQETQYF	TGTGCCAGTAGTCCCCAAAAGACAGGGGGGCAAGAGACCCAGTACTTC
TRBV5-1	TRBJ2-7	once	TRBD2	CASSLTSGGAYEQYF	TGCGCCAGCAGCCTCACTAGCGGGGGGGCATACGAGCAGTACTTC
TRBV10-3	TRBJ2-7	.	TRBD1	CAIRGHNRDRTYEQYF	TGTGCCATCAGGGGCCACAACCGGGACAGAACCTACGAGCAGTACTTC
TRBV4-2	TRBJ2-1	.	.	CASSQDRGQFNEQFF	TGTGCCAGCAGCCAAGACCGAGGACAGTTCAATGAGCAGTTCTTC
TRBV5-5	TRBJ1-5	.	.	CASSLEGVSNQPQHF	TGTGCCAGCAGCTTGGAAGGGGTTAGCAATCAGCCCCAGCATTTT
TRBV5-1	TRBJ2-2	.	.	CASSLPGGQGGELFF	TGCGCCAGCAGCTTGCCGGGGGGCCAGGGCGGGGAGCTGTTTTTT
TRBV10-3	TRBJ2-1	.	TRBD2	CAISKRGGLSENEQFF	TGTGCCATCAGTAAGCGGGGGGGCCTCTCTGAAAATGAGCAGTTCTTC
TRBV2	TRBJ1-5	.	TRBD1	CASIWDRDQPQHF	TGTGCCAGCATCTGGGACAGGGACCAGCCCCAGCATTTT
TRBV6-4	TRBJ1-2	.	.	CASSDGTSLYGYTF	TGTGCCAGCAGTGACGGGACAAGCCTCTATGGCTACACCTTC
TRBV10-3	TRBJ1-1	few	.	CASGGARGAFF	TGTGCCAGCGGAGGGGCAAGAGGGGCTTTCTTT
TRBV29-1	TRBJ2-3	.	TRBD1	CSVEDQTGVSAQYF	TGCAGCGTTGAAGATCAAACAGGGGTCTCTGCGCAGTATTTT
TRBV18	TRBJ2-3	.	.	CASSPLSSVVTDTQYF	TGTGCCAGCTCACCACTGTCTAGCGTCGTCACAGATACGCAGTATTTT
TRBV21-1	TRBJ1-2	.	.	CASSGGTDETGDGYTF	TGTGCCAGCAGCGGGGGGACCGACGAGACAGGGGATGGCTACACCTTC
TRBV27	TRBJ1-4	.	.	CASSFFGDGEKLFF	TGTGCCAGCAGTTTTTTCGGCGACGGGGAAAAACTGTTTTTT
TRBV7-3	TRBJ2-1	.	TRBD1	CASSRDRGRNEQFF	TGTGCCAGCAGCCGAGACAGGGGGCGAAATGAGCAGTTCTTC
TRBV4-1	TRBJ2-7	.	.	CASSQAGLKTYEQYF	TGCGCCAGCAGCCAAGCGGGACTGAAGACCTACGAGCAGTACTTC
TRBV5-5	TRBJ1-2	.	TRBD1	CASSPTGAANYGYTF	TGTGCCAGCAGCCCTACAGGGGCCGCCAACTATGGCTACACCTTC
TRBV18	TRBJ1-1	.	.	CASSPGGENTEAFF	TGTGCCAGCTCACCGGGAGGGGAGAACACTGAAGCTTTCTTT